This section outlines one T cell receptor (beta chain) sequence together with its context. The antigen is unknown. The source of the sample is a study of cytomegalovirus exposure and HLA in healthy donors. Background on the study: From donors who were HLA-typed, an early data release held around 80 million unique TCRs. Within the Caucasian-associated ancestry cluster were roughly 82% of the roughly 360 genotyped donors. Broader study findings: Later work associated roughly 17,000 TCR beta sequences with HLA alleles at 0.05 false discovery rate. In a later analysis, V- and J-gene trimming of beta chains associated with a DCLRE1C missense variant, replicated independently.

The PCR ran on 60 Vbeta and 13 Jbeta primers. Clones were read by immunoSEQ multiplex PCR, and TCRdb kept only the in-frame ones, dropping some. This sample contains about 48,000 clones. CDR1 MDHEN and CDR2 SYDVKM come from the germline V gene. V was shortened by 8 bases and J by 7 bases, with 8 bases between the two germline ends. The CDR3 has 10 residues. The clonotype originates from a male donor in good health and CMV-seropositive. This chain links TRBV28 with TRBJ1-1, with a weak D call TRBD1 (5 bases). The specimen sequenced was PBMCs. CDR3 nucleotides: TGTGCCAGCCAGGGCCTTGAAGCTTTCTTT. Translated: CASQGLEAFF.